The T cell receptor (beta chain) described here comes from a study of shared clonotypes between healthy human individuals (TCRdb year 2020). Regarding the research as a whole: A few men and a couple of women, aged 18 to 49 years, made up the cohort. For each donor, three plates each were used for CD4 naive and CD4 memory, two plates were used for CD8 naive, and one plate was used for CD8 memory. The study deeply sequenced blood TCR repertoires of about 5 healthy adults to estimate repertoire size and the extent of clonotype sharing between individuals. To increase sequencing depth and limit assay-specific biases, different laboratories used diverse techniques to prepare libraries and sequence TCR repertoires. Each donor's leukapheresis produced roughly between roughly 0.85 and 10 billion PBMCs.

General study outcomes and caveats: Because the study included only a small number of donors, the genetic and exposure-history diversity represented was limited. Based on pairwise subsampling, the degree of clonotype sharing among donors was expected to be affected by sequencing depth. Naive subsets generally had larger estimated clonotype richness than memory subsets. When several donors were compared, the shared fraction of clonotypes was about 5.2% for naive CD4, 3.5% for naive CD8, 2.3% for memory CD4, and 0.4% for memory CD8. Sampling was limited to blood, and TCR repertoires in tissue likely differ from TCR repertoires in blood. Higher generation probabilities were observed for clonotypes shared by all four sorted-subset donors than for non-shared clonotypes. Incomplete sequencing was indicated by rarefaction of sorted-subset datasets, despite the large sequencing depth.

This clone was picked up many times. Which antigen it targets is not known. The sample holds no much larger clone one base away, and base qualities are not on file. TCR CDR3 regions were amplified from genomic DNA by multiplex PCR using the deep immunoSEQ assay. For each cell subset, the extracted genomic DNA was distributed evenly across all wells of several immunoSEQ 96-well plates, and each plate served as one replicate. For sorted subsets, each replicate PCR was loaded with approximately 190 ng genomic DNA, equivalent to about 30,000 T cell genomes. Purified libraries were measured with a Qubit 3.0 fluorometer, size-checked on a Bioanalyzer 2100, and measured again with the KAPA Library Quantification kit. A separate single-read 150-cycle Illumina NextSeq 550 flow cell was used to sequence each immunoSEQ 96-well plate. Processing in the source paper ran as follows. The immunoSEQ output contained only junctional sequences without quality scores, so filtering could not match that applied to full-length reads. To assign V/J genes and CDR3, sequences were annotated using PyIR, a Python wrapper for IgBLAST v1.9, with IMGT germline references. Any read was removed if the V/J assignment was weak (E-value above 1e-6), the CDR3 was missing, or the read contained stop codons, out-of-frame junctions, or ambiguous translated residues. V3J clonotypes were defined by identical inferred V gene, J gene, and CDR3 amino acid sequence. Percentage overlap between repertoires was computed as shared unique clonotypes divided by the size of the smaller repertoire. Three approaches were used to assess repertoire richness: RTK rarefaction, the Chao1 estimator, and Recon v2.1 estimates of unobserved clonotypes. Generation probabilities were computed with OLGA for all TCRbeta clonotypes obtained by the gDNA method from several donors. Not all clones reach the TCRdb copy of this immuneACCESS table, which keeps in-frame sequences only. Checked studies attribute under half of the gap to unresolved V genes and leave the rest unexplained. V and J calls and clone size are as listed in that table; D and trimming were resolved from the DNA. This sample gives 730,000 or so clones in total; 72% of them show up just once. About 2% of the sample is taken by the ten largest.

Unmatched junction bases come to 5, with V trimmed by 2 bases and J by 0 bases. Counted from cysteine to phenylalanine, this CDR3 has 16 amino acids. The DNA shown is the 48-base CDR3, in frame from base 1. From the germline V gene, CDR1 is MNHEY and CDR2 is SVGAGI. The donors were healthy, HIV-negative adults who had no recently reported acute infections or vaccinations. Only Caucasian adults living in Nashville, Tennessee, USA were represented among the donors. CD4+ T cells were enriched by magnetic negative selection, after which naive cells were positively selected on CD45RA and the negative fraction was taken as the memory subset. Blood was obtained by leukapheresis, after which PBMCs were separated by Ficoll-Histopaque density gradient centrifugation and cryopreserved in liquid nitrogen vapor phase. Purity and quantity of every magnetically sorted T cell population were checked by analytical flow cytometry. Genomic DNA was isolated from every sorted fraction and measured by UV absorbance on a Nanodrop 2000c.

This clonotype originated in a woman aged 25 to 39 in good health. Material: memory CD4+ T cells sorted from blood. The cell subset or site label, as the study defines it: CD45RA-negative fraction. The V and J segments used are TRBV6-5 and TRBJ1-1; TRBD1 aligns with 8 central bases. The DNA reads TGTGCCAGCAGTTACGACAGGGGATTGATGAACACTGAAGCTTTCTTT. Translation gives CASSYDRGLMNTEAFF.